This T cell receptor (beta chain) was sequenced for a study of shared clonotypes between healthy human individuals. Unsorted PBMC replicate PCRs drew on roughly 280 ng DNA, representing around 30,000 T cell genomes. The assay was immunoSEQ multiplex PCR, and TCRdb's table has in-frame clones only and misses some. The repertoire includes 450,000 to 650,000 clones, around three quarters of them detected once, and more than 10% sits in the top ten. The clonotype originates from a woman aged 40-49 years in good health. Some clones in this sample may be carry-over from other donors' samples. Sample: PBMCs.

CDR3 in DNA: TGTGCAAGTCGCCTCCCGGCCCGGAACTCCTTTGCTTTCTTT. This codes for CASRLPARNSFAFF. The V gene is TRBV12-2, the J gene TRBJ1-1. TRBV12-2 is a pseudogene locus. This CDR3 comprises 14 residues.